This TCR beta chain was captured by sequencing in a study of blood T cells in healthy people across ages. Whole-study findings and limits: Estimated diversity across one million T cells was deemed an underestimate.

The CDR3 extends over 14 amino acids. Germline loops: CDR1 LGHDT, CDR2 YNNKEL (reference sequence). A sample-barcoded 5' primer and a J-beta primer mix were used in a second PCR of roughly 6 to 11 cycles. Using its own MiXCR run on the 5' RACE reads, TCRdb lists one record per CDR3 protein. The profile shows under 800,000 distinct CDR3 sequences, roughly 47% of them singletons. About this clonotype: Its antigen is as yet unknown. At one end, the junction sequence differs from germline, possibly due to a read error.

V usage is TRBV3-1 and J usage is TRBJ2-7, with a tentative D call TRBD2 (7 bases). The tail of the sequence fits TRBJ2-5 better, so the J call may be wrong. Specimen: blood. This receptor was identified in a woman aged 60 to 75 in good health. CDR3 protein: CANSLGGGEETQYF. CDR3 coding DNA: TGTGCCAACAGCCTGGGCGGGGGCGAAGAGACCCAGTACTTC.